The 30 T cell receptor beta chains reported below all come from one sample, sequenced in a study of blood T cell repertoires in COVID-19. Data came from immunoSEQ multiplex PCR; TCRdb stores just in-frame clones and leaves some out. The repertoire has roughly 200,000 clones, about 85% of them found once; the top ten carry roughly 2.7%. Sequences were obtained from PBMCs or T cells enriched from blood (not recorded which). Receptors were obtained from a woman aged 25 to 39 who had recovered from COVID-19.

The CDR3 nucleotides read TGTGCCACCCAGGGGGGCCGAAGACCCTATGGCTACACCTTC. It specifies CATQGGRRPYGYTF. This chain joins TRBV6-5 and TRBJ1-2, with 7 bases identical to TRBD1. Per the germline V gene, CDR1 is MNHEY and CDR2 is SVGAGI. The CDR3 length is 14 residues. J was trimmed by 4 bases and V by 10 bases; bases with no gene match: 12.

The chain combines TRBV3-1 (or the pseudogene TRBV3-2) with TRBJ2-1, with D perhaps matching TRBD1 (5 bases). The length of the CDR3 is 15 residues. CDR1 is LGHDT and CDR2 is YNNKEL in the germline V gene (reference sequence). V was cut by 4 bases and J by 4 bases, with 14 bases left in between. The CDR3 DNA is TGTGCCAGCAGCCCCGTAAGGGGAAGTTACAATGAGCAGTTCTTC. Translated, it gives CASSPVRGSYNEQFF.

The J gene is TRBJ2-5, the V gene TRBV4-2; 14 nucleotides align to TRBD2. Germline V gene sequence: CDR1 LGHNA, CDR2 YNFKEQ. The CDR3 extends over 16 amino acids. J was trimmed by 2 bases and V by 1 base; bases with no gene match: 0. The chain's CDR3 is CASSQGTSGGQETQYF. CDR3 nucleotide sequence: TGTGCCAGCAGCCAAGGGACTAGCGGGGGGCAAGAGACCCAGTACTTC.

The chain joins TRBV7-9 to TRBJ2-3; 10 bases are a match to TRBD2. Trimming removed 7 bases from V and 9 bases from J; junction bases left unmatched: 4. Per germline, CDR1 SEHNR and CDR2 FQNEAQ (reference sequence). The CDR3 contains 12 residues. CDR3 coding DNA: TGTGCCAGCAAGCGGGGGGGCGACACGCAGTATTTT. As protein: CASKRGGDTQYF.

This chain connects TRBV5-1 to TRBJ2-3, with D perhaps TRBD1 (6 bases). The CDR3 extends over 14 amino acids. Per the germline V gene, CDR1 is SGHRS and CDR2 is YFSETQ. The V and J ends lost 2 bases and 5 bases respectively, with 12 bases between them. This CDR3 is CASSFQGHGDTQYF. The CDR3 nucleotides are TGCGCCAGCAGCTTCCAGGGACACGGAGATACGCAGTATTTT.

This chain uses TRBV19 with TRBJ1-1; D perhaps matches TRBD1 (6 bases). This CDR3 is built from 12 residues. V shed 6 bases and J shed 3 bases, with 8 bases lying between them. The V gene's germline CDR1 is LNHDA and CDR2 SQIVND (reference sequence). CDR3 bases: TGTGCCAGTAGCTACAGGGACACTGAAGCTTTCTTT. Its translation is CASSYRDTEAFF.

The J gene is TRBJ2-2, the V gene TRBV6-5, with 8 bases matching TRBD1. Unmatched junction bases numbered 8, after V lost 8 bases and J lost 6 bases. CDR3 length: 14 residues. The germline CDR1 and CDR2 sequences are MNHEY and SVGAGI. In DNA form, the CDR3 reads TGTGCCAGCCGGACAGGGAGAAGAGCCGGGGAGCTGTTTTTT. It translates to CASRTGRRAGELFF.

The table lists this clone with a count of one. CDR3 DNA: TGTGCCAGCAGTTCAATCCAGGGGTACACTGAAGCTTTCTTT. Translating gives CASSSIQGYTEAFF. The chain couples TRBV28 to TRBJ1-1, with D perhaps TRBD1 (6 bases). V lost 4 bases to trimming and J lost 3 bases, with 12 bases between them. The V gene's germline CDR1 is MDHEN and CDR2 SYDVKM. The CDR3 runs 14 residues.

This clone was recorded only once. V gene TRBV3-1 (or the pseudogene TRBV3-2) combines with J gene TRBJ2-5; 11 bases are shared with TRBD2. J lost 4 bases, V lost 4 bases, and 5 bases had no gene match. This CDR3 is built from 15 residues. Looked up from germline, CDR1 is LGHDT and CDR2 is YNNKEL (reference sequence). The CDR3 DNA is TGTGCCAGCAGCCTACTAGCGGGGGTGGGAGAGACCCAGTACTTC. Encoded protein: CASSLLAGVGETQYF.

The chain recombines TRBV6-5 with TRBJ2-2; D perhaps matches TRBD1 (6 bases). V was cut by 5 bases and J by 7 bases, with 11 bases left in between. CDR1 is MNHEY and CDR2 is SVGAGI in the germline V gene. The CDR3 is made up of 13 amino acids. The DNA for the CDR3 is TGTGCCAGCAGTCAACTGACAGGCGGGGAGCTGTTTTTT. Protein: CASSQLTGGELFF.

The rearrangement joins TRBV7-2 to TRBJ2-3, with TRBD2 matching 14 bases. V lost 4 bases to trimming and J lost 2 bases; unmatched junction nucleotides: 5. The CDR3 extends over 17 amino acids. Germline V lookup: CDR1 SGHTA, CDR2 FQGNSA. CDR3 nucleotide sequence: TGTGCCAGCAGCTCAGGACTAGCGGGGGGCTACACAGATACGCAGTATTTT. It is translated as CASSSGLAGGYTDTQYF.

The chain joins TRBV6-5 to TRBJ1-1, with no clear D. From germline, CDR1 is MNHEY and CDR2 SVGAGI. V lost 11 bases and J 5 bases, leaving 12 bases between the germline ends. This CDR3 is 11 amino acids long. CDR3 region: CAGRERTEAFF. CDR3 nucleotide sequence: TGTGCCGGACGGGAGAGGACTGAAGCTTTCTTT.

CDR3 DNA: TGCGCCAGCAGGCTAGCGGGGGGGCCTAACACAGATACGCAGTATTTT. Translated, it gives CASRLAGGPNTDTQYF. This chain connects TRBV5-1 to TRBJ2-3; 12 bases agree with TRBD2. The CDR3 sequence is 16 residues long. Trimming took 5 bases from V and 2 from J; bases not matched to a gene: 6. Per the germline V gene, CDR1 is SGHRS and CDR2 is YFSETQ.

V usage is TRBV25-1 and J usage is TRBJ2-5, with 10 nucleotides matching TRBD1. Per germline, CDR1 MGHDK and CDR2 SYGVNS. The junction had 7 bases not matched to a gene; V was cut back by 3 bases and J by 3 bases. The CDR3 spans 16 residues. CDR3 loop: CASSDSLGTGEETQYF. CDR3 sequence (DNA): TGTGCCAGCAGTGATAGCCTCGGGACAGGGGAAGAGACCCAGTACTTC.

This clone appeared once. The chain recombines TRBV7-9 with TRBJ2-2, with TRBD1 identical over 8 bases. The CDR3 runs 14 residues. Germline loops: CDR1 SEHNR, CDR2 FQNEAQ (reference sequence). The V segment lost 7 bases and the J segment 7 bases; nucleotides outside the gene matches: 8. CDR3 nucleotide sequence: TGTGCCAGCACCGGACAGGGAACGGGCGGGGAGCTGTTTTTT. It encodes CASTGQGTGGELFF.

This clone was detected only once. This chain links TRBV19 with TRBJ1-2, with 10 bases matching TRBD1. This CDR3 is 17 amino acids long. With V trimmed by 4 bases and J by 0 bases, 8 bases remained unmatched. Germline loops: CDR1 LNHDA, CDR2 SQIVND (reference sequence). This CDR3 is CASSTPGQGITNYGYTF. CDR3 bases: TGTGCCAGTAGTACACCGGGACAGGGGATTACTAACTATGGCTACACCTTC.

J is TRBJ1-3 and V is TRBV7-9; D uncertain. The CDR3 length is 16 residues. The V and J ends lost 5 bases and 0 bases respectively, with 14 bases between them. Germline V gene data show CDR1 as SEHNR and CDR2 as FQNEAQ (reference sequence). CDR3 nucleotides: TGTGCCAGCAGCCTCCTGCGCCGGGACTCTGGAAACACCATATATTTT. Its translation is CASSLLRRDSGNTIYF.

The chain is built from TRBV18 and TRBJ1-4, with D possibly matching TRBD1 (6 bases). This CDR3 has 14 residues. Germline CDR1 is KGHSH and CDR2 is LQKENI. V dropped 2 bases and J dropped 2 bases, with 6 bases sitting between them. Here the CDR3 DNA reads TGTGCCAGCTCACCAGGACAGACTAATGAAAAACTGTTTTTT. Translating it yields CASSPGQTNEKLFF.

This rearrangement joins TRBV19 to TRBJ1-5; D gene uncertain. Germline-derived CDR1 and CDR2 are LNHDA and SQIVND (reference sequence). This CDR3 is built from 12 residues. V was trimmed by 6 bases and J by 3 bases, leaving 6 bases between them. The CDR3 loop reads CASRTVNQPQHF. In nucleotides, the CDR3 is TGTGCCAGTAGAACAGTCAATCAGCCCCAGCATTTT.

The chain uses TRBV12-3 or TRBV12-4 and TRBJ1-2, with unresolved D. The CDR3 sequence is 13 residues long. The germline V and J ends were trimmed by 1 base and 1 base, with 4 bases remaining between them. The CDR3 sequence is CASSLVLNYGYTF. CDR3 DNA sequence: TGTGCCAGCAGTTTAGTACTTAACTATGGCTACACCTTC.

The CDR3 bases are TGCAGTGCTTGGAGGGATGGCTACACCTTC. Amino acids: CSAWRDGYTF. The J gene is TRBJ1-2, the V gene TRBV20-1; D is uncertain. The CDR3 length is 10 residues. From germline, CDR1 is DFQATT and CDR2 SNEGSKA (reference sequence). The V end lost 5 bases, the J end lost 6 bases, and 7 bases lay between the germline ends.

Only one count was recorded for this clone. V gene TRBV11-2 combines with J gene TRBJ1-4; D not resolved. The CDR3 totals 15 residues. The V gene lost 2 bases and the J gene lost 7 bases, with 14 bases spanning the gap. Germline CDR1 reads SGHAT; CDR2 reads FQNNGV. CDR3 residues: CASSLLRNSGEKLFF. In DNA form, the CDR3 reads TGTGCCAGCAGCTTATTGCGGAATAGTGGTGAAAAACTGTTTTTT.

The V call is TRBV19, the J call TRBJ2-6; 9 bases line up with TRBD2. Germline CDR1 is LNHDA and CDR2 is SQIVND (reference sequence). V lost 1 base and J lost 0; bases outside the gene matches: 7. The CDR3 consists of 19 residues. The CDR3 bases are TGTGCCAGTAGTATAGTAGCGGGGGCGATCTTCTCTGGGGCCAACGTCCTGACTTTC. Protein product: CASSIVAGAIFSGANVLTF.

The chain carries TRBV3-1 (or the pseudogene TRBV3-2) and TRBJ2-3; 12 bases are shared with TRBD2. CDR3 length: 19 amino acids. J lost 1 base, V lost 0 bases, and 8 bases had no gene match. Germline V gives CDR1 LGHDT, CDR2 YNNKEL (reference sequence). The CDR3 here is CASSQDSLAGGLGTDTQYF. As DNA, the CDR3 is TGTGCCAGCAGCCAAGATTCGCTAGCGGGGGGGCTCGGCACAGATACGCAGTATTTT.

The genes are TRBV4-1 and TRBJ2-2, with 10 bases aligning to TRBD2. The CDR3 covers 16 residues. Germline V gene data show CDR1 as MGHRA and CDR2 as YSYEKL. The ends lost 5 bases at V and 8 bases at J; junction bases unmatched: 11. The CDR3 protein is CASSANQRGGLGELFF. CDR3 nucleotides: TGCGCCAGCAGCGCAAATCAGCGGGGGGGCCTGGGGGAGCTGTTTTTT.

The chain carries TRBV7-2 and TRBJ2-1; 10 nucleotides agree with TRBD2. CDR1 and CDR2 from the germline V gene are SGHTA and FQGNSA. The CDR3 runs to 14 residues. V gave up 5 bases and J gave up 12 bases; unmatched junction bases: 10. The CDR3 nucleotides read TGTGCCAGCAGCACCCTCCCGTCTAGCGGGGGGCAGTTCTTC. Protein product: CASSTLPSSGGQFF.

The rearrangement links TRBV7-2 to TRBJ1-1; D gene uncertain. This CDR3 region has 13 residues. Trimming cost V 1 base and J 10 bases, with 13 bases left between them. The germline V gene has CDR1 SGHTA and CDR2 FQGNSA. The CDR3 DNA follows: TGTGCCAGCAGCTTAGAAGTTGGGCTTCGAGCTTTCTTT. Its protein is CASSLEVGLRAFF.

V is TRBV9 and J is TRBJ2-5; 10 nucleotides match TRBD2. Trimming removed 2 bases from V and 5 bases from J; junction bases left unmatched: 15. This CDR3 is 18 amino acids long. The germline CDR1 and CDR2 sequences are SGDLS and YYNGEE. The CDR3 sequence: CASSVGISTSGVLETQYF. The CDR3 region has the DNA TGTGCCAGCAGCGTGGGGATCTCTACTAGCGGGGTGTTGGAGACCCAGTACTTC.

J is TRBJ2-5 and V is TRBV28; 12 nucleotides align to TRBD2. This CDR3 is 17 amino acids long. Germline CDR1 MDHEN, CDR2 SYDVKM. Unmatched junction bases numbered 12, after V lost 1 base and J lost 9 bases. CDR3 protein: CASSLLLLAGGLRAQYF. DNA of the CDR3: TGTGCCAGCAGTTTATTACTACTAGCGGGGGGCCTGAGGGCCCAGTACTTC.

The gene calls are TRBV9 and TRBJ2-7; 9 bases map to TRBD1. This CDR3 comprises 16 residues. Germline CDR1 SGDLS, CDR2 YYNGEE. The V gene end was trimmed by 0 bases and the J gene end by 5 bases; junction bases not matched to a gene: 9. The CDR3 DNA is TGTGCCAGCAGCGTAGGATCAGGGACAGGGAAACACGAGCAGTACTTC. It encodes CASSVGSGTGKHEQYF.